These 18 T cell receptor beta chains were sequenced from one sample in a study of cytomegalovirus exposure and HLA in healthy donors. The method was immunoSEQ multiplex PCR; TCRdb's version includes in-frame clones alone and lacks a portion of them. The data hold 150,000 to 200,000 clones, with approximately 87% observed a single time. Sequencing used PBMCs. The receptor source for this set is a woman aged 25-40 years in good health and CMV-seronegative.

As DNA, the CDR3 is TGTGCCAGCAGGACGGGGGGCCCCAGCGGTAATGAGCAGTTCTTC. It encodes CASRTGGPSGNEQFF. The rearrangement uses TRBV27 and TRBJ2-1; D might be TRBD2 (7 bases). The germline V and J ends were trimmed by 6 bases and 7 bases, with 19 bases remaining between them. Germline loops: CDR1 MNHEY, CDR2 SMNVEV (reference sequence). The CDR3 is 15 residues long.

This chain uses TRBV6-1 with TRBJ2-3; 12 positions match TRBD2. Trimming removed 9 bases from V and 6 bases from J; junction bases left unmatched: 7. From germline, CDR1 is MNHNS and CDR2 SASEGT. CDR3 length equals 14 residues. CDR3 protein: CASSGLAGPDTQYF. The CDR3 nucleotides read TGTGCCAGTTCGGGACTAGCGGGCCCCGATACGCAGTATTTT.

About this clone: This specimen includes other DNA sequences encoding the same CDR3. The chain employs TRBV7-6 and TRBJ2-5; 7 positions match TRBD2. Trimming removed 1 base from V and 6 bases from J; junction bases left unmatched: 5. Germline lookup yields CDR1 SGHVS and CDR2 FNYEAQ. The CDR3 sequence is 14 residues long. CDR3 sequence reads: CASSLVAGGKTQYF. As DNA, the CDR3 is TGTGCCAGCAGCTTAGTAGCCGGGGGGAAGACCCAGTACTTC.

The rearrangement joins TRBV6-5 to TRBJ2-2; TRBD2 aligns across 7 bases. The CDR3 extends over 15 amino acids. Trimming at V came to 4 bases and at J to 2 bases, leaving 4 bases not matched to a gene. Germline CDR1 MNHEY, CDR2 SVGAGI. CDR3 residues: CASSFGGINTGELFF. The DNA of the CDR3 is TGTGCCAGCAGTTTCGGGGGGATCAACACCGGGGAGCTGTTTTTT.

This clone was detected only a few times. The DNA of the CDR3 is TGTGCCAGCAGTGTAGGGACAGGGATCGAGCAGTACTTC. Residues: CASSVGTGIEQYF. The chain recombines TRBV2 with TRBJ2-7; 9 bases are shared with TRBD1. J was trimmed by 6 bases and V by 4 bases; bases with no gene match: 4. The CDR3 has 13 amino acids. Germline assignment: CDR1 SNHLY and CDR2 FYNNEI. Based on the CDR3 plus reference TRBV2 and TRBJ2-7, the full variable domain is EPEVTQTPSHQVTQMGQEVILRCVPISNHLYFYWYRQILGQKVEFLVSFYNNEISEKSEIFDDQFSVERPDGSNFTLKIRSTKLEDSAMYFCASSVGTGIEQYFGPGTRLTVT.

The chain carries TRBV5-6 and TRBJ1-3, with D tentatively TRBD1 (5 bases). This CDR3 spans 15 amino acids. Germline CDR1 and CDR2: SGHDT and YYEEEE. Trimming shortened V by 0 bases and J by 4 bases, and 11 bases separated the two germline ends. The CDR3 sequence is CASSLGQGLGNTIYF. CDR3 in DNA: TGTGCCAGCAGCTTGGGTCAGGGACTAGGAAACACCATATATTTT.

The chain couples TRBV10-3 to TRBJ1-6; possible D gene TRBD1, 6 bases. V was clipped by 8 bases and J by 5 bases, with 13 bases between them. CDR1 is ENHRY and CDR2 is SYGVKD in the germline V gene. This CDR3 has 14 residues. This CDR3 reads CAIAAGENNSPLHF. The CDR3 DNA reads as TGTGCCATCGCGGCAGGGGAGAATAATTCACCCCTCCACTTT.

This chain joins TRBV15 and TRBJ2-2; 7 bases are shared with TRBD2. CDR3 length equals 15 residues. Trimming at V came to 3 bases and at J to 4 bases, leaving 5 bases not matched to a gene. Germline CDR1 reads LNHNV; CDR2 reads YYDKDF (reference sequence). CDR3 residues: CATSSERGSTGELFF. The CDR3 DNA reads TGTGCCACCAGCAGTGAGCGGGGTAGCACCGGGGAGCTGTTTTTT.

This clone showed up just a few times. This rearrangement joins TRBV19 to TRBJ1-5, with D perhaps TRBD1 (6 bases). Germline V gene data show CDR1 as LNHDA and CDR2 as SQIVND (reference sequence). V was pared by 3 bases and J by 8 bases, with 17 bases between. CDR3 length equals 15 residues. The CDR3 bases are TGTGCCAGTAGTATCGTCGGCCAGGGGTCGGAGCCCCAGCATTTT. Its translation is CASSIVGQGSEPQHF.

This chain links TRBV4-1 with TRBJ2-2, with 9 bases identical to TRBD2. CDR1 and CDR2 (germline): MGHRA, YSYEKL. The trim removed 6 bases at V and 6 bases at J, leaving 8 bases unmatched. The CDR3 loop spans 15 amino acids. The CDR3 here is CASRISGGGAGELFF. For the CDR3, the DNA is TGCGCCAGCAGAATTTCAGGCGGGGGGGCCGGGGAGCTGTTTTTT.

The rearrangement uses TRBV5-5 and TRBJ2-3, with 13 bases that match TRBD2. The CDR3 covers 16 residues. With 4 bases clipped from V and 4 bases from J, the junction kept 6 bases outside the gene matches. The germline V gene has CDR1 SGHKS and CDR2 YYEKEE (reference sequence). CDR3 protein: CASSPLAGGRADTQYF. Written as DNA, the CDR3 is TGTGCCAGCAGCCCACTAGCGGGGGGGCGGGCAGATACGCAGTATTTT.

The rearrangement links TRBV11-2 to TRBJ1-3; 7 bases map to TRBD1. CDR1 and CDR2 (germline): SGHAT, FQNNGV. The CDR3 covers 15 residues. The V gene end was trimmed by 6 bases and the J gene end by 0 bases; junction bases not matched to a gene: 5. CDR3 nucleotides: TGTGCCAGCAGTGAGGACAGGTACTCTGGAAACACCATATATTTT. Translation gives CASSEDRYSGNTIYF.

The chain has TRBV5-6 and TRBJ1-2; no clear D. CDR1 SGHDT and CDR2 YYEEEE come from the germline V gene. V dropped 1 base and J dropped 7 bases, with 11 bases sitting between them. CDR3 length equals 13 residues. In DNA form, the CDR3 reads TGTGCCAGCAGCTTGACGGGGTCCGGTGGCTACACCTTC. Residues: CASSLTGSGGYTF.

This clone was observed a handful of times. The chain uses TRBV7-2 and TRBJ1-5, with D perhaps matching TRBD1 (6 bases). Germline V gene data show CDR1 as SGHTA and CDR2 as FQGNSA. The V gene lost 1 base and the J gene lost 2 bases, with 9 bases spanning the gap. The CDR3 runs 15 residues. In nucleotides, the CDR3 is TGTGCCAGCAGCTTAGGGGGGCTTGGCAATCAGCCCCAGCATTTT. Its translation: CASSLGGLGNQPQHF.

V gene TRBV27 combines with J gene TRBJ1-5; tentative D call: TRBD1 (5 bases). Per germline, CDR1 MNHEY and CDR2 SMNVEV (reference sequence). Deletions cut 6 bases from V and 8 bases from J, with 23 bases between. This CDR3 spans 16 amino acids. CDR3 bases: TGTGCCAGCAGCAACAATGACGGGGGGGGGTTCGAGCCCCAGCATTTT. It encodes CASSNNDGGGFEPQHF.

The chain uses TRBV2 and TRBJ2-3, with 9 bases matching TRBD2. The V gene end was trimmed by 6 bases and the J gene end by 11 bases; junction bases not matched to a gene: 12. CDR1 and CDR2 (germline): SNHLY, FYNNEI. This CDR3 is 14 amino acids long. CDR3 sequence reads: CASRISSGATRQYF. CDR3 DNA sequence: TGTGCCAGCAGGATCTCTAGCGGGGCCACGCGGCAGTATTTT. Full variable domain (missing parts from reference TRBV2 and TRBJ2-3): EPEVTQTPSHQVTQMGQEVILRCVPISNHLYFYWYRQILGQKVEFLVSFYNNEISEKSEIFDDQFSVERPDGSNFTLKIRSTKLEDSAMYFCASRISSGATRQYFGPGTRLTVL.

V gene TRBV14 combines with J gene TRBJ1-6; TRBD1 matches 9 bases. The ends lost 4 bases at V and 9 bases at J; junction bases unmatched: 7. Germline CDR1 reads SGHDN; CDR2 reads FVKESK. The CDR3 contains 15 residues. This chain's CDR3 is CASSPLTGGTSPLHF. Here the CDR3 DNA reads TGTGCCAGCAGCCCCTTAACAGGGGGCACTTCACCCCTCCACTTT.

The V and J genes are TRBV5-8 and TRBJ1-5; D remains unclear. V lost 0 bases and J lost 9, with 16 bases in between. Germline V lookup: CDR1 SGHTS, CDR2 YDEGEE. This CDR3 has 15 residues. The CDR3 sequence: CASSLELGSGMPQHF. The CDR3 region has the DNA TGTGCCAGCAGCTTGGAACTGGGGAGTGGAATGCCCCAGCATTTT.